This T cell receptor (beta chain) was documented in a study of cytomegalovirus exposure and HLA in healthy donors. Every donor was a healthy person donating bone marrow. Both 60 Vbeta primers and 13 Jbeta primers went into the PCR. Sequencing was performed with immunoSEQ multiplex PCR; in TCRdb, only in-frame clones are kept and a portion is missing. The sample lists approximately 160,000 clones; 65% to 85% were seen once. CDR3 length: 16 amino acids. Trimming shortened V by 0 bases and J by 2 bases, and 13 bases separated the two germline ends. Germline V gene lookup returns CDR1 SGDLS and CDR2 YYNGEE.

The J gene is TRBJ2-3, the V gene TRBV9, with D perhaps TRBD2 (6 bases). The sample was PBMCs. The TCR sequence derives from a woman between 40 and 55 years old in good health and CMV-seropositive. CDR3 protein: CASSVGRREDTDTQYF. CDR3 coding DNA: TGTGCCAGCAGCGTAGGGAGGAGGGAAGACACAGATACGCAGTATTTT. Supplemented by reference TRBV9 and TRBJ2-3, the full variable domain reads DSGVTQTPKHLITATGQRVTLRCSPRSGDLSVYWYQQSLDQGLQFLIQYYNGEERAKGNILERFSAQQFPDLHSELNLSSLELGDSALYFCASSVGRREDTDTQYFGPGTRLTVL.